This T cell receptor beta chain derives from a study of blood T cell repertoires in COVID-19. At the level of the study: Acute-phase and convalescent COVID-19 samples originated in the United States, Italy and Spain. PBMCs, B-cell-depleted T cells, or T cells were the source of the cDNA or gDNA that made up the material.

Original methodology: Reference gene primer amplification gave nucleated cell count estimates. Method: immunoSEQ multiplex PCR; TCRdb's copy keeps in-frame clones and lacks some. The V and J calls and clone size were taken over from that table, and D and trimming were inferred from the DNA. The sample contains around 250,000 clones, around 81% of which appear only once. V lost 5 bases to trimming and J lost 0 bases, with 17 bases between them. Germline V gives CDR1 LNHNV, CDR2 YYDKDF (reference sequence). The CDR3 sequence is 17 residues long. The sequenced sample consisted of peripheral blood. J is TRBJ2-1 and V is TRBV15; possibly TRBD2 for D (6 bases). The receptor was isolated from a man between 45 and 60 years old with active or convalescent COVID-19. Written as DNA, the CDR3 is TGTGCCACCAGCGGATCCTTCCGGGGAGGCTCCTACAATGAGCAGTTCTTC. This gives the protein CATSGSFRGGSYNEQFF.